This T cell receptor (beta chain) was documented in a study of blood T cell repertoires in COVID-19. Turning to the study itself: Sites across the United States, Italy and Spain contributed samples from acute and convalescent COVID-19. PBMCs, B-cell-depleted T cells, or T cells provided the cDNA or gDNA that made up the material.

Original data processing: Amplified reference gene primers provided the basis for estimating nucleated cell counts. Repertoires were generated with immunoSEQ multiplex PCR, while TCRdb's copy carries only in-frame clones and drops some. V, J and clone size are taken as reported in that table, and D and trimming were inferred from the DNA itself. The table shows around 85,000 clones, with 90% occurring only once. CDR3 length: 14 amino acids. J gave up 7 bases and V 6 bases, and 7 bases lay outside the gene matches. The germline V gene has CDR1 MNHNS and CDR2 SASEGT. The sequencing sample was made of peripheral blood. The sequence was collected from a woman aged 80 or over with active or convalescent COVID-19. The chain recombines TRBV6-1 with TRBJ1-4; 8 nucleotides agree with TRBD1. CDR3 protein: CASRSGGQGEKLFF. The CDR3 nucleotides are TGTGCCAGCAGGTCAGGGGGCCAGGGTGAAAAACTGTTTTTT.